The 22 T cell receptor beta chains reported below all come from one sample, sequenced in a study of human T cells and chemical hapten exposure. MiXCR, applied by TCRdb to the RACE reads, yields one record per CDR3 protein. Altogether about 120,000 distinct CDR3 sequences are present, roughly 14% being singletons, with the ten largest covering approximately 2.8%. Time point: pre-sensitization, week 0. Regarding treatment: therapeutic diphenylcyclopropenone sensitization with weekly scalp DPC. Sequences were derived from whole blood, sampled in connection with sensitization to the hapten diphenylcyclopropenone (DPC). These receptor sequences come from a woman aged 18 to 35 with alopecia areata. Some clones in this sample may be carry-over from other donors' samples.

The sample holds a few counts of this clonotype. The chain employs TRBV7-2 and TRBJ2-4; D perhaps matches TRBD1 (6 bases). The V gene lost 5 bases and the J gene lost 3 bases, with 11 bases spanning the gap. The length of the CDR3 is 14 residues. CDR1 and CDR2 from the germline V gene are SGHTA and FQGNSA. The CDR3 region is CASSLQGGKNIQYF. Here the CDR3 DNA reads TGTGCCAGCAGCCTACAGGGTGGCAAAAACATTCAGTACTTC. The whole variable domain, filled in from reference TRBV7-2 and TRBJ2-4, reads GAGVSQSPSNKVTEKGKDVELRCDPISGHTALYWYRQSLGQGLEFLIYFQGNSAPDKSGLPSDRFSAERTGGSVSTLTIQRTQQEDSAVYLCASSLQGGKNIQYFGAGTRLSVL.

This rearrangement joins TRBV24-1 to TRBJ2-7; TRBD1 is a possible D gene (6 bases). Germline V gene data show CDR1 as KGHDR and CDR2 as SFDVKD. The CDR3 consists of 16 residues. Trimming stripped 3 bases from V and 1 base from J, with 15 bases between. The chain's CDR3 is CATSDPDRIISYEQYF. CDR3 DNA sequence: TGTGCCACCAGTGATCCCGACAGGATAATATCCTACGAGCAGTACTTC.

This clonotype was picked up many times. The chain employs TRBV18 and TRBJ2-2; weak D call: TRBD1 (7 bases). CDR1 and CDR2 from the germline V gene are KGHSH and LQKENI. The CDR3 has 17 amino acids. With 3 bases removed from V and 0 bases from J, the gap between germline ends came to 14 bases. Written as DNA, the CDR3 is TGTGCCAGCTCACCTAGTTCCAGGGGGGCGAACACCGGGGAGCTGTTTTTT. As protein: CASSPSSRGANTGELFF.

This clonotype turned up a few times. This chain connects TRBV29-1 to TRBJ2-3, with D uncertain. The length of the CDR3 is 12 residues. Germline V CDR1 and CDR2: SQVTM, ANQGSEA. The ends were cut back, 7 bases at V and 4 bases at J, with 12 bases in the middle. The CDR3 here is CSGDFKADTQYF. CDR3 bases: TGCAGCGGAGACTTCAAAGCAGATACGCAGTATTTT.

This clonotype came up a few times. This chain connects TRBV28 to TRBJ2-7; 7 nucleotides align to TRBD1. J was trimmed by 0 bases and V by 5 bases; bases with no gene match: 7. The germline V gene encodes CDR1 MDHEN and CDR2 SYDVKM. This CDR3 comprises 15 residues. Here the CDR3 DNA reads TGTGCCAGCAGTCCGCCGGGACAGAGCTCCTACGAGCAGTACTTC. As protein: CASSPPGQSSYEQYF.

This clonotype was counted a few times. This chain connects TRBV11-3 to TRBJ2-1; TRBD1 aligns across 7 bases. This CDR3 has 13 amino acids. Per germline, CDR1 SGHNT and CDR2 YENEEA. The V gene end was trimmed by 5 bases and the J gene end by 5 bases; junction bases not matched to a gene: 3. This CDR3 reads CASSRGQNNEQFF. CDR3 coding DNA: TGTGCCAGCAGCCGGGGACAGAACAATGAGCAGTTCTTC.

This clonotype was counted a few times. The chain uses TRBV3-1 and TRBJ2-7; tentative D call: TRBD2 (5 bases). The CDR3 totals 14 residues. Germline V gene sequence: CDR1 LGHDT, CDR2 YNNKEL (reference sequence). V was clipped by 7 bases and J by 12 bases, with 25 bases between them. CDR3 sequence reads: CASTRLSVSRAVYF. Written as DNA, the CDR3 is TGTGCCAGCACACGGCTCTCCGTTTCGCGGGCGGTGTACTTC.

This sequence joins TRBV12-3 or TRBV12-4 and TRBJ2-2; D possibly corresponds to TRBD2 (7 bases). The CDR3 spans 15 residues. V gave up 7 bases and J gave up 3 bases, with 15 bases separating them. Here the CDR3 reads CASNFGGPDTGELFF. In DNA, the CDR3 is TGTGCCAGCAACTTCGGGGGGCCCGACACCGGGGAGCTGTTTTTT.

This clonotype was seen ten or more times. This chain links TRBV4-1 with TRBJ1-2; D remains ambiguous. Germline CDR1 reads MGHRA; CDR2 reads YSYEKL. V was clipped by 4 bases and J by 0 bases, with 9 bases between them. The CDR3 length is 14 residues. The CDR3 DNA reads TGCGCCAGCAGCCCAGGACCGCCTAACTATGGCTACACCTTC. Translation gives CASSPGPPNYGYTF.

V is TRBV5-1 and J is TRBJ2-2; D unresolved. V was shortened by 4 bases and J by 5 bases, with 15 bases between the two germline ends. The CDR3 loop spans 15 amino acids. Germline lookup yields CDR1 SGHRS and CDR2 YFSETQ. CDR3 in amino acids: CASSRDQVGTGELFF. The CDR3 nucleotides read TGCGCCAGCAGCCGTGACCAAGTTGGGACCGGGGAGCTGTTTTTT.

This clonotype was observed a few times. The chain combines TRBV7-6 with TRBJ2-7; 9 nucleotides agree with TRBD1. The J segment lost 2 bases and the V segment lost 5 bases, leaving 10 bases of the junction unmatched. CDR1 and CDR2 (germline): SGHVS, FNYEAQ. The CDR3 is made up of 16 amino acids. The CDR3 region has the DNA TGTGCCAGCAGCGCAATCACGTACAGGGGGCCCTACGAGCAGTACTTC. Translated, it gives CASSAITYRGPYEQYF.

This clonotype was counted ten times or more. The CDR3 bases are TGTGCCAGCTCTCAGGACAGGGGAAACAATGAGCAGTTCTTC. Translation gives CASSQDRGNNEQFF. The rearrangement joins TRBV6-6 to TRBJ2-1, with 9 bases that match TRBD1. The CDR3 is made up of 14 amino acids. The V gene end was trimmed by 8 bases and the J gene end by 5 bases; junction bases not matched to a gene: 7. Germline V gene data show CDR1 as MNHNY and CDR2 as SVGAGI (reference sequence).

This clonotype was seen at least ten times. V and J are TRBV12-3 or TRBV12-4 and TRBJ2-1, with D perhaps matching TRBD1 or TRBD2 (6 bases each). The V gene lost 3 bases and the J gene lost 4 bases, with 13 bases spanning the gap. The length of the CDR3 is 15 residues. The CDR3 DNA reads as TGTGCCAGCAGTTTGGGGGGCATGAGGTACAATGAGCAGTTCTTC. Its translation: CASSLGGMRYNEQFF.

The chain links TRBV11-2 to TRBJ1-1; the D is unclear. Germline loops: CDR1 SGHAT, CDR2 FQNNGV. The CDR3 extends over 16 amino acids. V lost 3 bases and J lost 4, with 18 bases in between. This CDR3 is CASSFFSWEEGTEAFF. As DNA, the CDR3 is TGTGCCAGCAGCTTTTTTTCCTGGGAAGAGGGCACTGAAGCTTTCTTT.

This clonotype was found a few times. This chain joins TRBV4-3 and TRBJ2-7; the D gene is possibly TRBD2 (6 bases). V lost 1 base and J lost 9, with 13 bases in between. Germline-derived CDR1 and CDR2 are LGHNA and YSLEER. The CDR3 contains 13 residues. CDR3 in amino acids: CASSQAWGDGQYF. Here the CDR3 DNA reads TGCGCCAGCAGCCAAGCGTGGGGGGATGGGCAGTACTTC.

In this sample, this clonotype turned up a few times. Written as DNA, the CDR3 is TGTGCCAGCACCAGGGACAGGGGGCCAACTAACTATGGCTACACCTTC. Encoded protein: CASTRDRGPTNYGYTF. The chain combines TRBV12-3 or TRBV12-4 with TRBJ1-2; 12 nucleotides align to TRBD1. With 7 bases clipped from V and 0 bases from J, the junction kept 6 bases outside the gene matches. This CDR3 has 16 residues.

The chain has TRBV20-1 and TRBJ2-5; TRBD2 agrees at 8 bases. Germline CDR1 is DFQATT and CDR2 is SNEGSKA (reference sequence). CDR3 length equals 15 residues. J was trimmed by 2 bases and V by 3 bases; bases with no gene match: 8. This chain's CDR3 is CSARRGRGGQETQYF. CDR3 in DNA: TGCAGTGCTAGGAGGGGCCGGGGGGGTCAAGAGACCCAGTACTTC.

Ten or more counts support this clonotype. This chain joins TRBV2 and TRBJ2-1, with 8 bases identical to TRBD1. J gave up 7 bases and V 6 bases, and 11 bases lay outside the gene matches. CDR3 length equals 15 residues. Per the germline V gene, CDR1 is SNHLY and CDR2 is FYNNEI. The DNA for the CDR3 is TGTGCCAGCAGGAGGCTCCGGACAGGGTCGAATGAGCAGTTCTTC. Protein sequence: CASRRLRTGSNEQFF.

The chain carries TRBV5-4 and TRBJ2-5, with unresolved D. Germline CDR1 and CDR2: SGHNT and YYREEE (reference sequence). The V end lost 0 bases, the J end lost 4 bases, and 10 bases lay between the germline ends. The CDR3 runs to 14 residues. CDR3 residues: CASSLAGVPETQYF. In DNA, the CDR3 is TGTGCCAGCAGCTTGGCCGGAGTCCCAGAGACCCAGTACTTC.

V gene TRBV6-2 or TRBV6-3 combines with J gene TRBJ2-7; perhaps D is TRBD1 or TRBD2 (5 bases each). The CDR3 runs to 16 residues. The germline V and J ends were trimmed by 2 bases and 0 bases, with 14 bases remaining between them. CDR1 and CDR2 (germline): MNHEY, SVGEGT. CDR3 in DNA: TGTGCCAGCAGTTACCGGGGCCAAGGCCCCTCCTACGAGCAGTACTTC. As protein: CASSYRGQGPSYEQYF.

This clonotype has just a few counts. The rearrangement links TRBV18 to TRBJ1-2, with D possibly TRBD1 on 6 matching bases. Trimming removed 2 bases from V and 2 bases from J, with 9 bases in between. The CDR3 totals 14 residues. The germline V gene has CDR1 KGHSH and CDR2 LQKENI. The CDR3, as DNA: TGTGCCAGCTCACCAACAGGGCCCAACTATGGCTACACCTTC. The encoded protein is CASSPTGPNYGYTF.

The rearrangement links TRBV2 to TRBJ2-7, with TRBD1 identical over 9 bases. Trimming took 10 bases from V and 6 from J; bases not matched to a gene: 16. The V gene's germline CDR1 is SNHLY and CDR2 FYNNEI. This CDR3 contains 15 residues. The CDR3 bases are TGTGCCACTTCGGACAGGGGATATCCCCCTCTCGAGCAGTACTTC. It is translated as CATSDRGYPPLEQYF. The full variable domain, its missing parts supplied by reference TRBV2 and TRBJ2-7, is EPEVTQTPSHQVTQMGQEVILRCVPISNHLYFYWYRQILGQKVEFLVSFYNNEISEKSEIFDDQFSVERPDGSNFTLKIRSTKLEDSAMYFCATSDRGYPPLEQYFGPGTRLTVT.